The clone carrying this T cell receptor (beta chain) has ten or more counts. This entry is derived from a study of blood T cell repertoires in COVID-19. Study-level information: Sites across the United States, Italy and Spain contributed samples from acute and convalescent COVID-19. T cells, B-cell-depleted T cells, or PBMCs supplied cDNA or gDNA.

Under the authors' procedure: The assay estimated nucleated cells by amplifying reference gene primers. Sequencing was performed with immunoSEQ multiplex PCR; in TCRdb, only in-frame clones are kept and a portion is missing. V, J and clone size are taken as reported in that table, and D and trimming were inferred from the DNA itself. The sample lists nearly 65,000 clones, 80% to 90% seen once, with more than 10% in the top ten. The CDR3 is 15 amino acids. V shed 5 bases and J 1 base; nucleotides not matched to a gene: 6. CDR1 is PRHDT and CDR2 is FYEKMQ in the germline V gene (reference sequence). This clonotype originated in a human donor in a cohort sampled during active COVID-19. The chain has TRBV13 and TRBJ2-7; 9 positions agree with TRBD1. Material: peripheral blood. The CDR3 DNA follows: TGTGCCAGCAGCGCCCCGGGACAGGGATCCTACGAGCAGTACTTC. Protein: CASSAPGQGSYEQYF.